This T cell receptor beta chain was observed in a study of prognosis after radiotherapy for stage I lung cancer. Whole-study results and caveats: Before stereotactic body radiation therapy the median unique TCR clone count was around 10,000, and afterwards it fell to 6,500 to 8,000.

V lost 4 bases, J lost 5 bases, and 17 bases lay in between. The CDR3 sequence is 15 residues long. Per germline, CDR1 LGHDT and CDR2 YNNKEL (reference sequence). The authors amplified TCR beta CDR3 from genomic DNA using two-round multiplex PCR. TRBV and TRBJ genes each had their own specific primers in first-round PCR. MiXCR, run by TCRdb on the multiplex PCR reads, gives a single entry per CDR3 protein. The sample yields 25,000 to 35,000 distinct CDR3 sequences, 32% seen once. This clonotype has a count of ten or more. The antigen is undetermined. The chain uses TRBV3-1 and TRBJ2-5; TRBD1 might be the D (6 bases). This TCR derives from a donor aged 50 or older with non-small cell lung cancer. The sample was PBMCs, taken before or after stereotactic body radiation therapy (not recorded which). For the CDR3, the DNA is TGTGCCAGCAGCCGCCGTCGAGGGGGAGTGGAGACCCAGTACTTC. The encoded protein is CASSRRRGGVETQYF.